The rows below give T cell receptor beta chains drawn from one sample of a study of T cell responses to AZD1222 COVID-19 vaccine. Generated by immunoSEQ multiplex PCR, the TCRdb table keeps only in-frame clones and is missing some. The profile shows 150,000 to 250,000 clones, approximately 93% of them singletons. The material sequenced was peripheral blood, taken 28 days after the second AZD1222 dose. These receptors originate from an adult who received the AZD1222 COVID-19 vaccine. Each CDR3 is given with its conserved first and last residue. A D gene is named only where the DNA matches it firmly. Only part of the rows carry a size: once, few, many, or a class if the clone is expanded.

j_gene | v_gene | abundance | len | d_gene | CDR3nt | CDR3aa
TRBJ1-5 | TRBV6-5 | - | 13 | - | TGTGCCACCCGGAGCAGTCACAATCAGCCCCAGCATTTT | CATRSSHNQPQHF
TRBJ1-4 | TRBV19 | - | 14 | - | TGTGCCAGTAGTATTCAGGCCGCTAATGAAAAACTGTTTTTT | CASSIQAANEKLFF
TRBJ1-4 | TRBV5-1 | - | 14 | - | TGCGCCAGCAGCTTGGTGGGGGTTAATGAAAAACTGTTTTTT | CASSLVGVNEKLFF
TRBJ1-2 | TRBV7-8 | once | 15 | TRBD1 | TGTGCCAGCAGCTTAGCGCCCCTGACAGGGGAAGGCTACACCTTC | CASSLAPLTGEGYTF
TRBJ1-4 | TRBV5-4 | - | 17 | - | TGTGCCAGCAGCCTTGGGGCAGGGCGGGAAGGTAATGAAAAACTGTTTTTT | CASSLGAGREGNEKLFF
TRBJ1-4 | TRBV7-8 | - | 14 | - | TGTGCCAGCAGCTTAGGGCAAGTTAATGAAAAACTGTTTTTT | CASSLGQVNEKLFF
TRBJ2-5 | TRBV4-2 | - | 21 | TRBD2 | TGTGCCAGCAGCCAAGATCTCGGCTTCGGGCTAGCGGGGGGCAGACAAGAGACCCAGTACTTC | CASSQDLGFGLAGGRQETQYF
TRBJ2-1 | TRBV5-5 | - | 13 | TRBD1 | TGTGCCAGCTTACCGGGACAGTACAATGAGCAGTTCTTC | CASLPGQYNEQFF
TRBJ1-5 | TRBV6-2/TRBV6-3 | - | 13 | - | TGTGCCAGCAGTTACAACAGGGAGCAGCCCCAGCATTTT | CASSYNREQPQHF
TRBJ2-1 | TRBV13 | - | 15 | TRBD2 | TGTGCCAGCAGCTTAGAGGGACTAGCTTCCAATGAGCAGTTCTTC | CASSLEGLASNEQFF
TRBJ1-2 | TRBV28 | - | 9 | - | TGTGCCAGCGGGTATGGCTACACCTTC | CASGYGYTF
TRBJ1-6 | TRBV27 | - | 15 | - | TGTGCCAGCAGTTTACGGGAGGGGGATAATTCACCCCTCCACTTT | CASSLREGDNSPLHF
TRBJ2-1 | TRBV7-8 | - | 20 | TRBD2 | TGTGCCAGCAGCCTCCAACCGGCTAGCGGGGGCCCAACCTCATACAATGAGCAGTTCTTC | CASSLQPASGGPTSYNEQFF
TRBJ1-4 | TRBV28 | - | 15 | - | TGTGCCAGCAGCCCAGGGGTTACGGCTAATGAAAAACTGTTTTTT | CASSPGVTANEKLFF
TRBJ2-3 | TRBV6-1 | - | 13 | - | TGTGCCAGCAGTGAACAGGGCGCGGATACGCAGTATTTT | CASSEQGADTQYF
TRBJ1-1 | TRBV14 | - | 11 | - | TGTGCCAGCAGCTTAGGGTTTGAAGCTTTCTTT | CASSLGFEAFF
TRBJ1-5 | TRBV7-2 | - | 15 | - | TGTGCCAGCAGCTTCAGAGGTGACTTCGTTCAGCCCCAGCATTTT | CASSFRGDFVQPQHF
TRBJ1-4 | TRBV19 | - | 15 | - | TGTGCCAGTAGTCAAAATAACAGTCCTGCGGAAAAACTGTTTTTT | CASSQNNSPAEKLFF